The 4 T cell receptor beta chains given below trace back to one sample, sequenced in a study of blood T cell repertoires in COVID-19. The table came from immunoSEQ multiplex PCR; TCRdb's copy has only in-frame clones and leaves some out. Of about 170,000 clones in the sample, around four fifths were seen once. Input material: peripheral blood. These receptors were collected from an elderly woman with COVID-19, enrolled during active disease.

The chain joins TRBV28 to TRBJ1-5, with TRBD1 matching over 7 bases. The CDR3 length is 17 residues. Looked up from germline, CDR1 is MDHEN and CDR2 is SYDVKM. V shed 6 bases, J shed 4 bases, and the junction held 15 bases outside the gene matches. In DNA, the CDR3 is TGTGCCAGCAGACTTGGGACAGCAGGATTTTGGAATCAGCCCCAGCATTTT. Protein sequence: CASRLGTAGFWNQPQHF.

V usage is TRBV5-1 and J usage is TRBJ1-1; maybe TRBD1 (5 bases). The CDR3 is 14 amino acids. The germline gives CDR1 SGHRS, CDR2 YFSETQ. The ends were cut back, 2 bases at V and 1 base at J, with 9 bases in the middle. The CDR3 sequence is CASSFIGQNTEAFF. The CDR3 DNA follows: TGCGCCAGCAGCTTCATCGGACAGAACACTGAAGCTTTCTTT.

Only a few counts were recorded for this clone. The chain has TRBV18 and TRBJ1-1; 7 bases line up with TRBD1. Germline CDR1 and CDR2: KGHSH and LQKENI. V lost 2 bases to trimming and J lost 11 bases; unmatched junction nucleotides: 8. The CDR3 covers 13 residues. The CDR3 DNA reads TGTGCCAGCTCACCAGGGGACAGAATGCGGGCTTTCTTT. This translates into CASSPGDRMRAFF.

The V call is TRBV5-1, the J call TRBJ1-5, with 9 bases aligning to TRBD1. J gave up 7 bases and V 5 bases, and 4 bases lay outside the gene matches. Germline CDR1 reads SGHRS; CDR2 reads YFSETQ. The CDR3 covers 13 residues. The CDR3 sequence is CASSTGGEQPQHF. As DNA, the CDR3 is TGCGCCAGCAGTACAGGGGGCGAACAGCCCCAGCATTTT. Supplemented by reference TRBV5-1 and TRBJ1-5, the full variable domain reads KAGVTQTPRYLIKTRGQQVTLSCSPISGHRSVSWYQQTPGQGLQFLFEYFSETQRNKGNFPGRFSGRQFSNSRSEMNVSTLELGDSALYLCASSTGGEQPQHFGDGTRLSIL.